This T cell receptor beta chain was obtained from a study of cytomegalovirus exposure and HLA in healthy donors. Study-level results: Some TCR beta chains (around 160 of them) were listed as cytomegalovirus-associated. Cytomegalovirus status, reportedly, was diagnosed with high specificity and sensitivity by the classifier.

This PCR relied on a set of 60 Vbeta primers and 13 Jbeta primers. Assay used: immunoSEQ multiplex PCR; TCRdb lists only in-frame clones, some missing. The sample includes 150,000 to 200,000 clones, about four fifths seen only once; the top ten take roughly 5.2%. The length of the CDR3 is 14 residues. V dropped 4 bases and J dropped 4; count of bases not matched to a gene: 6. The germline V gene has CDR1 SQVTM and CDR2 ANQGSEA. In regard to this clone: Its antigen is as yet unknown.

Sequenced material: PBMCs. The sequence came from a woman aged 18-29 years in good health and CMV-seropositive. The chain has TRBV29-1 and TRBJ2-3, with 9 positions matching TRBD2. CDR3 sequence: CSVVTAGGPDTQYF. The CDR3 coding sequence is TGCAGCGTTGTCACTGCGGGGGGGCCAGATACGCAGTATTTT.